These 26 T cell receptor beta chains came from one sample sequenced in a study of T-cell reconstitution after alpha-beta-depleted transplantation in children. The TCRbeta library incorporated unique molecular identifiers. TCRdb re-analysed the PCR reads in MiXCR, keeping a single row per CDR3 protein. The sample carries about 70,000 distinct CDR3 sequences, roughly a tenth recorded once. The input for sequencing was PBMCs, taken before TCRalphabeta/CD19-depleted stem cell transplant. The receptors shown here come from a boy younger than 18 with acute myeloid leukemia, due to receive a stem cell transplant.

This clonotype has ten or more counts. The chain carries TRBV9 and TRBJ2-3; D assignment may be TRBD1 or TRBD2 (5 bases each). In germline, CDR1 is SGDLS, CDR2 YYNGEE. The CDR3 has 14 residues. The ends were cut back, 7 bases at V and 2 bases at J, with 14 bases in the middle. The CDR3 DNA reads as TGTGCCAGCGGGGGACCTGTTAACACAGATACGCAGTATTTT. The encoded protein is CASGGPVNTDTQYF.

This clonotype appeared a few times. This chain joins TRBV5-1 and TRBJ2-3, with D possibly being TRBD1 or TRBD2 (5 bases each). There are 15 residues in the CDR3. CDR1 is SGHRS, CDR2 YFSETQ, per germline. Trimming took 2 bases from V and 3 from J, leaving 13 bases between them. CDR3 amino acids: CASSFVVRETDTQYF. The CDR3 region has the DNA TGCGCCAGCAGCTTCGTCGTCAGGGAGACAGATACGCAGTATTTT. Combining the CDR3 with reference TRBV5-1 and TRBJ2-3 gives the whole variable domain KAGVTQTPRYLIKTRGQQVTLSCSPISGHRSVSWYQQTPGQGLQFLFEYFSETQRNKGNFPGRFSGRQFSNSRSEMNVSTLELGDSALYLCASSFVVRETDTQYFGPGTRLTVL.

In this sample, this clonotype turned up many times. V gene TRBV4-2 combines with J gene TRBJ2-7; 8 nucleotides align to TRBD2. The V gene's germline CDR1 is LGHNA and CDR2 YNFKEQ. The CDR3 totals 15 residues. J was trimmed by 2 bases and V by 3 bases; bases with no gene match: 6. The CDR3 DNA sequence: TGTGCCAGCAGCCAGTTACTAGCGGAGACCTACGAGCAGTACTTC. Its translation is CASSQLLAETYEQYF.

At least ten counts were recorded for this clonotype. J is TRBJ1-5 and V is TRBV12-3 or TRBV12-4; D is undetermined. The ends were cut back, 0 bases at V and 7 bases at J, with 19 bases in the middle. CDR3 size: 17 residues. CDR3 nucleotides: TGTGCCAGCAGTTTAGCGACGGGGAGCCTTAGAAGGCAGCCCCAGCATTTT. Residues: CASSLATGSLRRQPQHF.

This clonotype was counted many times. This sequence joins TRBV5-1 and TRBJ1-5; D is perhaps TRBD1 (5 bases). CDR3 length: 15 amino acids. In germline, CDR1 is SGHRS, CDR2 YFSETQ. The V and J ends lost 1 base and 7 bases respectively, with 15 bases between them. The CDR3 reads CASSLNGAPQQPQHF. CDR3 in DNA: TGCGCCAGCAGCTTGAACGGGGCGCCCCAACAGCCCCAGCATTTT.

This clonotype was recorded at least ten times. The chain carries TRBV29-1 and TRBJ1-2; possibly TRBD1 for D (5 bases). Trimming took 2 bases from V and 7 from J, leaving 8 bases between them. There are 11 residues in the CDR3. Germline assignment: CDR1 SQVTM and CDR2 ANQGSEA. Written as DNA, the CDR3 is TGCAGCGTTGAAAGAGGGGCTGGCTACACCTTC. This gives the protein CSVERGAGYTF.

This clonotype was seen repeatedly, ten times or more. This sequence joins TRBV29-1 and TRBJ2-1, with 8 bases fitting TRBD2. The CDR3 loop spans 13 amino acids. The V segment lost 7 bases and the J segment 3 bases; nucleotides outside the gene matches: 5. Germline-derived CDR1 and CDR2 are SQVTM and ANQGSEA. The CDR3, as DNA: TGCAGCGATCTACTAGCGGACTACAATGAGCAGTTCTTC. Protein sequence: CSDLLADYNEQFF.

This clonotype was detected many times. The chain has TRBV7-9 and TRBJ2-5, with 8 bases fitting TRBD2. Trimming removed 5 bases from V and 4 bases from J; junction bases left unmatched: 15. The CDR3 spans 17 residues. The germline gives CDR1 SEHNR, CDR2 FQNEAQ (reference sequence). In DNA form, the CDR3 reads TGTGCCAGCAGCCCTAAGGGTCCCAGCGGGAGCCGAGAGACCCAGTACTTC. Residues: CASSPKGPSGSRETQYF.

This clonotype was seen a few times. The gene calls are TRBV12-3 or TRBV12-4 and TRBJ2-5; D is perhaps TRBD1 (6 bases). The V and J ends lost 6 bases and 4 bases respectively, with 18 bases between them. This CDR3 contains 15 residues. As DNA, the CDR3 is TGTGCCAGCAGGTATACCCTTGACAGGATAGAGACCCAGTACTTC. This encodes CASRYTLDRIETQYF.

This clonotype was detected many times. This chain joins TRBV6-1 and TRBJ1-1; the D gene is possibly TRBD1 (5 bases). Trimming left V 9 bases short and J 5 bases short, with 16 bases between. This CDR3 is built from 13 residues. CDR1 and CDR2 from the germline V gene are MNHNS and SASEGT. The DNA for the CDR3 is TGTGCCAGTGGGCGGGGGACGTTGACTGAAGCTTTCTTT. It encodes CASGRGTLTEAFF.

This clonotype was recorded many times. This chain joins TRBV12-3 or TRBV12-4 and TRBJ1-5, with D tentatively TRBD1 (5 bases). Trimming shortened V by 4 bases and J by 7 bases, and 8 bases separated the two germline ends. The CDR3 length is 12 residues. This chain's CDR3 is CASSSREQPQHF. CDR3 coding DNA: TGTGCCAGCAGTTCCAGGGAACAGCCCCAGCATTTT.

This clonotype was recorded at least ten times. For the CDR3, the DNA is TGCGCCAGCAGCCAGAGGGCTAACTATGGCTACACCTTC. Amino acid sequence: CASSQRANYGYTF. The V call is TRBV4-1, the J call TRBJ1-2; D is undetermined. Trimming stripped 3 bases from V and 0 bases from J, with 5 bases between. The CDR3 is 13 amino acids. Germline loops: CDR1 MGHRA, CDR2 YSYEKL.

This clonotype was seen repeatedly, ten times or more. CDR3 amino acids: CASSPARAGTDTQYF. CDR3 nucleotides: TGTGCCAGCAGCCCCGCCCGGGCGGGAACAGATACGCAGTATTTT. The chain employs TRBV27 and TRBJ2-3, with D perhaps matching TRBD2 (6 bases). Germline V gene lookup returns CDR1 MNHEY and CDR2 SMNVEV (reference sequence). CDR3 length: 15 amino acids. V gave up 6 bases and J gave up 3 bases, with 16 bases separating them.

This clonotype occurred many times. J is TRBJ1-1 and V is TRBV28; D gene uncertain. The CDR3 spans 15 residues. Per germline, CDR1 MDHEN and CDR2 SYDVKM. V lost 3 bases and J lost 2, with 13 bases in between. The CDR3 nucleotides read TGTGCCAGCAGTTTGGTGCCGGTCGGAAACACTGAAGCTTTCTTT. It codes for CASSLVPVGNTEAFF.

This clonotype was counted ten times or more. This chain uses TRBV21-1 with TRBJ2-7. TRBV21-1 is a pseudogene. The CDR3 length is 15 residues. This CDR3 is CASSKGEKEEDEQYV. CDR3 DNA sequence: TGTGCCAGCAGCAAAGGTGAGAAAGAAGAGGACGAGCAGTACGTC.

There are many counts of this clonotype. The rearrangement links TRBV11-2 to TRBJ2-3; TRBD1 might be the D (5 bases). The germline V gene encodes CDR1 SGHAT and CDR2 FQNNGV. Trimming removed 7 bases at V and 5 bases at J, with 10 bases between. The CDR3 runs 12 residues. CDR3 nucleotide sequence: TGTGCCAGCACACAAACAGGAGATACGCAGTATTTT. As protein: CASTQTGDTQYF.

At least ten counts were recorded for this clonotype. The J gene is TRBJ1-6, the V gene TRBV28, with D hard to call. V was trimmed by 5 bases and J by 0 bases, leaving 5 bases between them. Germline V gene sequence: CDR1 MDHEN, CDR2 SYDVKM. The CDR3 is 14 amino acids. The CDR3 region is CASSGSSYNSPLHF. CDR3 nucleotide sequence: TGTGCCAGCAGTGGGAGCTCCTATAATTCACCCCTCCACTTT.

This clonotype turned up a few times. The chain uses TRBV20-1 and TRBJ2-1; 11 bases align to TRBD2. This CDR3 comprises 17 residues. Germline CDR1 and CDR2: DFQATT and SNEGSKA (reference sequence). In DNA, the CDR3 is TGCTGCGCTAGAGAGGGGCTAGCGGGAGGACCCTACAATGAGCAGTTCTTC. It is translated as CCAREGLAGGPYNEQFF.

This clonotype was counted ten times or more. The chain joins TRBV7-3 to TRBJ2-3; tentative D call: TRBD1 (5 bases). This CDR3 comprises 13 residues. The germline V and J ends were trimmed by 2 bases and 7 bases, with 10 bases remaining between them. Germline V gene sequence: CDR1 SGHTA, CDR2 FQGTGA. The CDR3 nucleotides are TGTGCCAGCAGCTTATCAAGGGGCAATACGCAGTATTTT. It encodes CASSLSRGNTQYF.

In its sample, this clonotype was seen many times. The J gene is TRBJ2-7, the V gene TRBV3-1, with D unresolved. This CDR3 comprises 13 residues. Germline CDR1 reads LGHDT; CDR2 reads YNNKEL (reference sequence). V lost 5 bases and J lost 5, with 13 bases in between. The CDR3, as DNA: TGTGCCAGCAGCACGACTGGCCGAAACGAGCAGTACTTC. Translating it yields CASSTTGRNEQYF.

This clonotype was recorded at least ten times. The rearrangement links TRBV6-5 to TRBJ2-1, with 7 nucleotides matching TRBD2. Unmatched junction bases numbered 14, after V lost 2 bases and J lost 10 bases. Germline lookup yields CDR1 MNHEY and CDR2 SVGAGI. The CDR3 extends over 16 amino acids. The CDR3 loop is CASSYGGVAGRGEQFF. Here the CDR3 DNA reads TGTGCCAGCAGTTACGGCGGGGTAGCGGGTCGGGGAGAGCAGTTCTTC.

In this sample, this clonotype turned up many times. The CDR3 DNA reads TGTGCCAGCAGTTTAGGGGTCGGAACTACGGAGCAGTACTTC. Its translation: CASSLGVGTTEQYF. This sequence joins TRBV12-3 or TRBV12-4 and TRBJ2-7; D ambiguous. The ends were cut back, 1 base at V and 7 bases at J, with 14 bases in the middle. The CDR3 has 14 amino acids.

At least ten counts were recorded for this clonotype. V is TRBV7-8 and J is TRBJ2-3; 13 positions agree with TRBD2. Germline V gene lookup returns CDR1 SGHVS and CDR2 FQNEAQ. This CDR3 has 15 amino acids. The trim removed 5 bases at V and 6 bases at J, leaving 5 bases unmatched. This CDR3 reads CASSAWTSGGDTQYF. CDR3 coding DNA: TGTGCCAGCAGCGCCTGGACTAGCGGGGGTGATACGCAGTATTTT.

In its sample, this clonotype was seen many times. This chain connects TRBV7-6 to TRBJ2-2; maybe TRBD2 (5 bases). The germline V gene encodes CDR1 SGHVS and CDR2 FNYEAQ. This CDR3 has 16 amino acids. Trimming shortened V by 1 base and J by 1 base, and 10 bases separated the two germline ends. The CDR3 DNA sequence: TGTGCCAGCAGCTTAGGAGGCCGGGGGAACACCGGGGAGCTGTTTTTT. This encodes CASSLGGRGNTGELFF.

This clonotype was seen a few times. The chain links TRBV11-1 to TRBJ2-7; D is uncertain. Germline V CDR1 and CDR2: SGHAT, FQDESV (reference sequence). The length of the CDR3 is 14 residues. V lost 2 bases to trimming and J lost 9 bases, with 17 bases between them. As DNA, the CDR3 is TGTGCCAGCAGCTTAAGTCAGAGCCTACGTTGGCAGTACTTC. The encoded protein is CASSLSQSLRWQYF.

This clonotype was observed many times. V and J are TRBV20-1 and TRBJ2-7, with D possibly being TRBD2 (6 bases). From germline, CDR1 is DFQATT and CDR2 SNEGSKA (reference sequence). The CDR3 consists of 14 residues. V dropped 0 bases and J dropped 0 bases, with 9 bases sitting between them. The CDR3 loop reads CSARDLARSYEQYF. CDR3 DNA: TGCAGTGCTAGAGATCTAGCGCGCTCCTACGAGCAGTACTTC.